This is a list of T cell receptor beta chains from one sample in a study of cytomegalovirus exposure and HLA in healthy donors. Clones were read by immunoSEQ multiplex PCR, and TCRdb kept only the in-frame ones, dropping some. This sample yields 100,000 to 150,000 clones, of which around 90% are seen a single time; approximately 2% belongs to the top ten. The sample was PBMCs. The receptors here all came from a woman in her late teens or twenties in good health and CMV-seronegative. The CDR3 runs from the conserved cysteine through the conserved F or W.

CDR3 protein,CDR3 length,V gene,J gene
CASSRHRQGARVDGELFF,18,TRBV2,TRBJ2-2
CASRHGGTSGLSYEQYF,17,TRBV7-9,TRBJ2-7
CASPNTIYF,9,TRBV19,TRBJ1-3
CASSSLQDLQETQYF,15,TRBV7-2,TRBJ2-5
CASSRFNSMNTEAFF,15,TRBV5-6,TRBJ1-1
CASSISGTPYEQYF,14,TRBV19,TRBJ2-7
CASRGQPNTEAFF,13,TRBV6-5,TRBJ1-1
CASSQDGQGSQPQHF,15,TRBV4-1,TRBJ1-5
CASSLIGRGRAFF,13,TRBV7-3,TRBJ1-1
CASSFIAGGPLRAYNEQFF,19,TRBV28,TRBJ2-1
CASSPPRQGSVFEQFF,16,TRBV27,TRBJ2-1
CASSSYYLAGGPGNEQFF,18,TRBV5-1,TRBJ2-1
CAISGDRSNYGYTF,14,TRBV10-3,TRBJ1-2
CASSLGLAEETQYF,14,TRBV28,TRBJ2-5
CASMGTGGREQYF,13,TRBV6-1,TRBJ2-7
CASSPRVRRREETQYF,16,TRBV18,TRBJ2-5
CAWSAPRTSGRHEQFF,16,TRBV30,TRBJ2-1
CASSRGLIETQYF,13,TRBV7-6,TRBJ2-5
CASSGTGGYNEQFF,14,TRBV5-1,.
CASSGQGAGYTEAFF,15,TRBV25-1,TRBJ1-1
CAWAPGRYNYGYTF,14,TRBV30,TRBJ1-2
CASSKGQVSQPQHF,14,TRBV6-6,TRBJ1-5
CASSVAAGGMGGYTF,15,TRBV9,TRBJ1-2
CARGEGRGSHEQYF,14,TRBV2,TRBJ2-7
CASSLVPGYGGRYDTQYF,18,TRBV7-9,TRBJ2-3
CASSVGVQGLGYTF,14,TRBV9,TRBJ1-2
CSVQGSEKLFF,11,TRBV29-1,TRBJ1-4
CASSLGTNSNTEAFF,15,TRBV5-1,TRBJ1-1
CAGKRDGSYNEQFF,14,TRBV2,TRBJ2-1
CASSQEPGKGETQYF,15,TRBV4-1,TRBJ2-5
CASSPGQGSDGYTF,14,TRBV18,TRBJ1-2
CASSLPLAATGELFF,15,TRBV28,TRBJ2-2
CACYPGTVNEKLFF,14,TRBV30,TRBJ1-4
CASRINQGAAGELFF,15,TRBV19,TRBJ2-2
CASRARGLRALEQFF,15,TRBV6-1,TRBJ2-1
CASSLDQAGEQYF,13,TRBV7-6,TRBJ2-7
CASTNSDWSNQPQHF,15,TRBV6-6,TRBJ1-5
CASSWGQLQPQHF,13,TRBV6-5,TRBJ1-5
CASSFQYPGRYGYTF,15,TRBV5-1,TRBJ1-2
CASSLWGGSYNEQFF,15,TRBV5-4,TRBJ2-1
CASSGTASYEQYF,13,TRBV9,TRBJ2-7
CAISEGEPPEAFF,13,TRBV10-3,TRBJ1-1
CATSSSLNTEAFF,13,TRBV15,TRBJ1-1
CASSLWGGTVSNQPQHF,17,TRBV28,TRBJ1-5
CAWRDGQGAGTGELFF,16,TRBV30,TRBJ2-2
CASSYSGTVSYEQYF,15,TRBV6-5,TRBJ2-7
CASSPRDRSYNEQFF,15,TRBV4-1,TRBJ2-1
CASGKQGALDKLFF,14,TRBV5-4,TRBJ1-4
CASSEALAGGVDTQYF,16,TRBV6-1,TRBJ2-3
CASRSQGTEAFF,12,TRBV6-1,TRBJ1-1
CASSFQGTSGYYEQYF,16,TRBV27,TRBJ2-7
CASGLGTGGSGELFF,15,TRBV12-5,TRBJ2-2
CASSLVVSGRGQPQHF,16,TRBV5-8,TRBJ1-5
CASTRGDSVYGYTF,14,TRBV11-2,TRBJ1-2
CASSYRGTSGELFF,14,TRBV5-6,TRBJ2-2